This T cell receptor beta chain was profiled in a study of molecular identifiers for immune sequencing clone quantification. Germline assignment: CDR1 LNHDA and CDR2 SQIVND (reference sequence). Trimming stripped 0 bases from V and 12 bases from J, with 15 bases between. This CDR3 comprises 14 residues. Broader study findings: Clonotypes surpassing 20 RNA copies contained over 98% of effector molecules, versus under 1% in naive cells.

Concerning this clonotype itself: Antigen specificity is unknown. This may be a read error, as it is one base from a much larger clone.

The authors gated naive CD8 T cells as CD8+CD4-CCR7+CD45RA+ for sorting. MiXCR, applied by TCRdb to the PCR reads, yields one record per CDR3 protein. Of some 590,000 distinct CDR3 sequences listed, about 25% are singletons. Sequencing was carried out using naive CD8+ T cells from blood, with Jurkat cell RNA spiked in. Subset indicated: FACS-sorted CD8+CD4-CCR7+CD45RA+ naive T cells. The rearrangement joins TRBV19 to TRBJ2-1; weak D call: TRBD1 (5 bases). The source is a human donor in good health. Some libraries in this study had Jurkat cell RNA spiked in. CDR3: CASSIDQGTGGQFF. The CDR3 nucleotides read TGTGCCAGTAGTATAGATCAGGGTACCGGTGGGCAGTTCTTC.